This T cell receptor (beta chain) is drawn from a study of blood T cell repertoires in COVID-19. About the study: Samples of COVID-19 (acute and convalescent) were obtained from the United States, Italy and Spain. From T cells, B-cell-depleted T cells, or PBMCs came the material, which was cDNA or gDNA.

Enrolment of Seattle patients took place during active infection, and they were followed longitudinally. In the original analysis: Estimation of nucleated cell counts relied on the amplification of reference gene primers. The assay was immunoSEQ multiplex PCR, and TCRdb's table has in-frame clones only and misses some. For V, J and clone size, that table is used; D and trimming come from the DNA. The data hold over 100,000 clones, with roughly 87% observed a single time. With V trimmed by 6 bases and J by 5 bases, 14 bases remained unmatched. The CDR3 covers 16 residues. Germline V lookup: CDR1 MDHEN, CDR2 SYDVKM.

The origin of this receptor is a woman between 45 and 65 years old with COVID-19, enrolled during active disease. The chain links TRBV28 to TRBJ1-2; 8 bases agree with TRBD1. The specimen sequenced was peripheral blood. CDR3: CASSHYTGQAPYGYTF. For the CDR3, the DNA is TGTGCCAGCAGCCACTATACGGGACAGGCTCCTTATGGCTACACCTTC.